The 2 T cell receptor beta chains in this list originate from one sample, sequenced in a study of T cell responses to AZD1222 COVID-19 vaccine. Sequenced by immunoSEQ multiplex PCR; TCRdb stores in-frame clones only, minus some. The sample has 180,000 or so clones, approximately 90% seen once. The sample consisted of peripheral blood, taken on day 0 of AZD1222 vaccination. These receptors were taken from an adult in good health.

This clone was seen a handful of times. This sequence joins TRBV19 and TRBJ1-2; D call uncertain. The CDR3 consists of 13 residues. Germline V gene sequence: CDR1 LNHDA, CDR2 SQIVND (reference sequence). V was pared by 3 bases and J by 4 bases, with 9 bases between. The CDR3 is CASSITGSYGYTF. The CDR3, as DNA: TGTGCCAGTAGTATCACGGGTAGCTATGGCTACACCTTC.

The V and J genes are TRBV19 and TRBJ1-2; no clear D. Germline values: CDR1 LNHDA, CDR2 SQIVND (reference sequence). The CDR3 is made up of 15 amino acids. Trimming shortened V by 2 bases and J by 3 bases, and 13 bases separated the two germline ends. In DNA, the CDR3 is TGTGCCAGTAGTATATCAAATCCTTATGACTATGGCTACACCTTC. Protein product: CASSISNPYDYGYTF.